This T cell receptor (beta chain) was sequenced during a study of tumor-infiltrating lymphocytes in oesophageal squamous cell carcinoma. V lost 2 bases to trimming and J lost 5 bases; unmatched junction nucleotides: 5. The CDR3 length is 15 residues. Germline V CDR1 and CDR2: SGHTS, YDEGEE. TCRdb reprocessed the PCR reads with MiXCR, giving one entry per CDR3 protein. The sample shows nearly 20,000 distinct CDR3 sequences, around two fifths of them seen only once. Sequenced input: blood. This TCR was recovered from a male donor with esophageal squamous cell carcinoma. This chain connects TRBV5-8 to TRBJ2-3; TRBD2 aligns across 10 bases. The CDR3 sequence: CASSFLAGALDTQYF. The CDR3 DNA reads as TGTGCCAGCAGCTTTCTAGCGGGGGCCCTAGATACGCAGTATTTT. Complete variable domain (other parts from reference TRBV5-8 and TRBJ2-3): EAGVTQSPTHLIKTRGQQATLRCSPISGHTSVYWYQQALGLGLQFLLWYDEGEERNRGNFPPRFSGRQFPNYSSELNVNALELEDSALYLCASSFLAGALDTQYFGPGTRLTVL.